This TCR beta chain was found in a study of beta chain features in type 1 diabetes. The CDR3 loop spans 11 amino acids. CDR1 and CDR2 (germline): SQVTM, ANQGSEA. V lost 4 bases, J lost 8 bases, and 11 bases lay in between. A word on this clone: Its antigen remains unidentified.

Every isolated RNA sample was fully reverse transcribed, so sequencing captured expressed TCRB transcripts. The assay was immunoSEQ multiplex PCR, and TCRdb's table has in-frame clones only and misses some. The repertoire consists of more than 200,000 clones, with around 15% occurring once and the leading ten covering less than 0.09%. Study-wide results and limits: Shortening that was moderate but significant affected the TCRB CDR3s of Type 1 diabetes patients in all four CD4+ subsets.

The specimen was naive CD4+ T cells from blood. The sequence derives from a man aged 25 to 40 with type 1 diabetes. This sequence joins TRBV29-1 and TRBJ1-2; no reliable D call. The DNA for the CDR3 is TGCAGCGTTGGAGGGCCGGGCGGCTACACCTTC. As protein: CSVGGPGGYTF.